This T cell receptor (beta chain) originates from a study of shared clonotypes between healthy human individuals. The CDR3 runs to 16 residues. Germline CDR1 reads SGHTA; CDR2 reads FQGNSA. V dropped 3 bases and J dropped 4; count of bases not matched to a gene: 8. Positive CCR7 selection of CD45RO-negative cells yielded the naive CD8 cells, and terminally differentiated effector memory CD45RA+ cells were excluded. Each PCR replicate from the sorted subsets contained around 200 ng DNA, which is some 30,000 T cell genomes. Some clones are missing from TCRdb's copy, which holds only in-frame ones; the method was immunoSEQ multiplex PCR. The data show some 1,900,000 clones, less than 95% seen once.

This receptor was taken from a man younger than 35 in good health. Sequences were obtained from naive CD8+ T cells sorted from blood. The chain joins TRBV7-2 to TRBJ2-1; 8 bases fit TRBD2. CDR3 loop: CASSLLSGTSYNEQFF. CDR3 coding DNA: TGTGCCAGCAGCTTGCTTTCCGGGACTAGTTACAATGAGCAGTTCTTC.